This record looks at one T cell receptor (beta chain) sequence and its context. Via MiXCR, TCRdb re-called the PCR reads, giving one row per CDR3 protein. The sample lists more than 9,500 distinct CDR3 sequences, about 50% occurring once. The CDR3 covers 13 residues. Germline lookup yields CDR1 SGHTA and CDR2 FQGNSA. V was shortened by 4 bases and J by 5 bases, with 9 bases between the two germline ends. The data stem from a study of tumor-infiltrating lymphocytes in oesophageal squamous cell carcinoma. The V call is TRBV7-2, the J call TRBJ2-1, with a tentative D call TRBD1 (6 bases). The receptor was isolated from a female donor with esophageal squamous cell carcinoma. Sequences were obtained from esophageal tumor tissue. DNA for the CDR3: TGTGCCAGCAGCTCCGGACAGCACAATGAGCAGTTCTTC. Translated: CASSSGQHNEQFF.